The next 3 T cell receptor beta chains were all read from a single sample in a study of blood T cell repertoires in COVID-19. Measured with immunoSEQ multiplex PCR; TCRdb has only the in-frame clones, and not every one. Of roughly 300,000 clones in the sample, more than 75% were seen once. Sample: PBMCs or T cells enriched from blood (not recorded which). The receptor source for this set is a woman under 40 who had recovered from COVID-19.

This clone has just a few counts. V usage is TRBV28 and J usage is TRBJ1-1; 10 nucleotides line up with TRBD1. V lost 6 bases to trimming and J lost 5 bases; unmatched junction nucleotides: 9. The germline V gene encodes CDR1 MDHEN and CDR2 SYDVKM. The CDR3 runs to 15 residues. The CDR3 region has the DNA TGTGCCAGCAGCGCGACAGGGGGCCTGGAAACTGAAGCTTTCTTT. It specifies CASSATGGLETEAFF.

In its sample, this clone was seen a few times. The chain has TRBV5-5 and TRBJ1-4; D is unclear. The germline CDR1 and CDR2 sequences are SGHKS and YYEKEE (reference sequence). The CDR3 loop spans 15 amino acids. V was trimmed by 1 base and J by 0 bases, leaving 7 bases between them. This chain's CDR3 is CASSLSPTTNEKLFF. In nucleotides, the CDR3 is TGTGCCAGCAGCTTGAGCCCCACAACTAATGAAAAACTGTTTTTT.

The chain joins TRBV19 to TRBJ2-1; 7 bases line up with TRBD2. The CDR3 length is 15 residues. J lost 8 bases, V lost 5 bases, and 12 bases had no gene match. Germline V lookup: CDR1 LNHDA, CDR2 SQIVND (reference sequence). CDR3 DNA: TGTGCCAGTAGTTTCGGACTAGAGTTAATCCATGAGCAGTTCTTC. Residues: CASSFGLELIHEQFF.